The 32 T cell receptor beta chains listed next were all sequenced from one sample in a study of shared clonotypes between healthy human individuals. Naive CD8 cells were CD45RO-negative, positively selected for CCR7, excluding terminally differentiated effector memory CD45RA+ cells. Sequenced by immunoSEQ multiplex PCR; TCRdb stores in-frame clones only, minus some. The data contain about 2.2 million clones, about 93% of them seen just once; the ten biggest clones take up more than 1.5%. Sequenced sample: naive CD8+ T cells from PBMCs. These receptor sequences come from a man between 18 and 35 years old in good health. Some clones in this sample may be carry-over from other donors' samples.

The CDR3 loop is CASTNRDSPYEQYF. As DNA, the CDR3 is TGTGCCAGCACCAACCGGGACAGTCCCTACGAGCAGTACTTC. J is TRBJ2-7 and V is TRBV27, with 7 nucleotides matching TRBD1. In germline, CDR1 is MNHEY, CDR2 SMNVEV (reference sequence). Losses at the gene ends were 7 bases for V and 2 bases for J; bases not matched to a gene: 8. The CDR3 sequence is 14 residues long.

The genes are TRBV5-1 and TRBJ1-1; D unclear. Germline loops: CDR1 SGHRS, CDR2 YFSETQ. Trimming removed 0 bases at V and 1 base at J, with 16 bases between. CDR3 size: 17 residues. DNA for the CDR3: TGCGCCAGCAGCTTGGCCGTGGGTTATGGGAGGAACACTGAAGCTTTCTTT. Its translation is CASSLAVGYGRNTEAFF. Variable domain in full (rest from reference TRBV5-1 and TRBJ1-1): KAGVTQTPRYLIKTRGQQVTLSCSPISGHRSVSWYQQTPGQGLQFLFEYFSETQRNKGNFPGRFSGRQFSNSRSEMNVSTLELGDSALYLCASSLAVGYGRNTEAFFGQGTRLTVV.

The chain combines TRBV5-4 with TRBJ2-3, with 8 nucleotides matching TRBD1. With V trimmed by 0 bases and J by 4 bases, 4 bases remained unmatched. This CDR3 region has 15 residues. Per the germline V gene, CDR1 is SGHNT and CDR2 is YYREEE (reference sequence). CDR3 sequence: CASSLVAGGPDTQYF. The CDR3 DNA sequence: TGTGCCAGCAGCTTGGTTGCAGGGGGCCCAGATACGCAGTATTTT.

The chain joins TRBV5-1 to TRBJ2-7; 9 bases fit TRBD2. This CDR3 region has 16 residues. Per the germline V gene, CDR1 is SGHRS and CDR2 is YFSETQ. The ends lost 6 bases at V and 3 bases at J; junction bases unmatched: 13. The CDR3 DNA sequence: TGCGCCAGCACCCAGGGGCTAGCGGGACCCCACTACGAGCAGTACTTC. This translates into CASTQGLAGPHYEQYF.

The chain has TRBV18 and TRBJ2-1, with D possibly matching TRBD1 (6 bases). The germline V gene encodes CDR1 KGHSH and CDR2 LQKENI. V lost 8 bases and J 7 bases, leaving 18 bases between the germline ends. The CDR3 totals 14 residues. CDR3 in DNA: TGTGCCAGCGTCACCGGGGACACTCGGAATGAGCAGTTCTTC. Residues: CASVTGDTRNEQFF.

The rearrangement uses TRBV28 and TRBJ1-5, with 12 nucleotides matching TRBD1. The CDR3 extends over 16 amino acids. The V and J ends lost 2 bases and 6 bases, in that order; junction bases with no gene match: 5. Germline V gene sequence: CDR1 MDHEN, CDR2 SYDVKM. The CDR3 loop is CASSLGPGQGAQPQHF. The CDR3 nucleotides are TGTGCCAGCAGTTTAGGCCCGGGACAGGGGGCTCAGCCCCAGCATTTT.

This clone appeared a single time. CDR3 protein: CASVDSGNYNEQFF. As DNA, the CDR3 is TGTGCCAGCGTAGATAGCGGGAACTACAATGAGCAGTTCTTC. This sequence joins TRBV6-6 and TRBJ2-1; 8 nucleotides agree with TRBD2. The V segment lost 8 bases and the J segment 3 bases; nucleotides outside the gene matches: 6. From germline, CDR1 is MNHNY and CDR2 SVGAGI (reference sequence). The CDR3 length is 14 residues.

J is TRBJ2-7 and V is TRBV27; D ambiguous. V shed 7 bases and J shed 3 bases, with 10 bases lying between them. CDR3 length: 12 residues. Per germline, CDR1 MNHEY and CDR2 SMNVEV (reference sequence). CDR3 bases: TGTGCCAGCATGACCGCGAACTACGAGCAGTACTTC. Its translation: CASMTANYEQYF.

V usage is TRBV10-3 and J usage is TRBJ1-1; D possibly corresponds to TRBD1 (5 bases). The CDR3 runs to 15 residues. V dropped 10 bases and J dropped 4 bases, with 22 bases sitting between them. Germline V gives CDR1 ENHRY, CDR2 SYGVKD. This CDR3 is CATDTSIGGGTEAFF. In DNA form, the CDR3 reads TGTGCCACCGATACATCTATTGGGGGTGGCACTGAAGCTTTCTTT.

The genes are TRBV6-5 and TRBJ1-4; a weak D match, TRBD1 (6 bases). The V and J ends lost 2 bases and 8 bases respectively, with 12 bases between them. The CDR3 covers 14 residues. The germline CDR1 and CDR2 sequences are MNHEY and SVGAGI. The CDR3 loop reads CASSYGGRGEKLFF. For the CDR3, the DNA is TGTGCCAGCAGTTACGGGGGGCGCGGAGAAAAACTGTTTTTT.

The J gene is TRBJ1-1, the V gene TRBV4-3, with unresolved D. V gave up 4 bases and J gave up 6 bases, with 12 bases separating them. The CDR3 has 13 amino acids. The V gene's germline CDR1 is LGHNA and CDR2 YSLEER. The CDR3 nucleotides read TGCGCCAGCAGCCCCGGGTCCGAGGCTGAAGCTTTCTTT. Protein sequence: CASSPGSEAEAFF.

The chain links TRBV27 to TRBJ2-1; 12 nucleotides match TRBD2. Trimming cost V 0 bases and J 2 bases; bases outside gene matches: 5. CDR1 and CDR2 (germline): MNHEY, SMNVEV (reference sequence). The CDR3 covers 18 residues. In nucleotides, the CDR3 is TGTGCCAGCAGTTTATCGATAGGGACTAGCGGGCCCTACAATGAGCAGTTCTTC. This translates into CASSLSIGTSGPYNEQFF.

Points on this clone: This sample also contains other DNA sequences that code for the same CDR3. This chain links TRBV28 with TRBJ1-1, with D hard to call. Germline V gene sequence: CDR1 MDHEN, CDR2 SYDVKM. Deletions cut 3 bases from V and 3 bases from J, with 8 bases between. The CDR3 covers 13 residues. The CDR3 sequence is CASSFGSHTEAFF. For the CDR3, the DNA is TGTGCCAGCAGTTTTGGCAGCCACACTGAAGCTTTCTTT.

The chain combines TRBV5-1 with TRBJ2-2, with a weak D call TRBD2 (5 bases). In germline, CDR1 is SGHRS, CDR2 YFSETQ. Trimming cost V 3 bases and J 4 bases, with 22 bases left between them. The CDR3 has 18 residues. The chain's CDR3 is CASSSHFEGRIGTGELFF. The CDR3, as DNA: TGCGCCAGCAGCTCCCATTTCGAGGGTAGGATAGGCACCGGGGAGCTGTTTTTT. The variable domain in full, with the rest retrieved from reference TRBV5-1 and TRBJ2-2, is KAGVTQTPRYLIKTRGQQVTLSCSPISGHRSVSWYQQTPGQGLQFLFEYFSETQRNKGNFPGRFSGRQFSNSRSEMNVSTLELGDSALYLCASSSHFEGRIGTGELFFGEGSRLTVL.

This chain uses TRBV5-1 with TRBJ2-1; 8 bases line up with TRBD1. CDR1 is SGHRS, CDR2 YFSETQ, per germline. The CDR3 loop spans 20 amino acids. V lost 1 base, J lost 4 bases, and 19 bases stayed unmatched. CDR3 DNA sequence: TGCGCCAGCAGCTTGCAGTCCCCCATATCCGGGACAGGCGTTTACAATGAGCAGTTCTTC. It yields the protein CASSLQSPISGTGVYNEQFF.

The chain carries TRBV6-1 and TRBJ2-1; tentative D call: TRBD2 (6 bases). The CDR3 totals 14 residues. Trimming took 6 bases from V and 2 from J, leaving 11 bases between them. Germline lookup yields CDR1 MNHNS and CDR2 SASEGT. The CDR3 region is CASSGLATYNEQFF. In DNA, the CDR3 is TGTGCCAGCAGCGGGCTAGCGACCTACAATGAGCAGTTCTTC.

This chain uses TRBV28 with TRBJ2-2, with a weak D call TRBD2 (6 bases). The CDR3 runs 15 residues. Looked up from germline, CDR1 is MDHEN and CDR2 is SYDVKM. Trimming took off 1 base at V and 3 bases at J, with 9 bases between the two ends. CDR3: CASSLFSGDTGELFF. The DNA of the CDR3 is TGTGCCAGCAGTTTATTCTCGGGGGACACCGGGGAGCTGTTTTTT.

The chain carries TRBV6-6 and TRBJ1-1, with D maybe TRBD1 (5 bases). The V end was cut by 5 bases, the J end by 1 base, with 11 bases between. The germline CDR1 and CDR2 sequences are MNHNY and SVGAGI (reference sequence). There are 14 residues in the CDR3. CDR3 loop: CASSTRGGNTEAFF. For the CDR3, the DNA is TGTGCCAGCAGTACGAGGGGCGGGAACACTGAAGCTTTCTTT.

Note on this clone: The junction shows a germline mismatch at one end, possibly a read error. V and J are TRBV6-1 and TRBJ2-4; 12 nucleotides agree with TRBD2. The CDR3 has 15 amino acids. The germline gives CDR1 MNHNS, CDR2 SASEGT. The CDR3 nucleotides are TGTGCCAGCAGTCCTAGCGGGAGGGCCATAAACATTCAGTACTTC. This gives the protein CASSPSGRAINIQYF.

J is TRBJ2-1 and V is TRBV27; 13 nucleotides match TRBD2. The CDR3 is made up of 19 amino acids. CDR1 and CDR2 (germline): MNHEY, SMNVEV (reference sequence). Trimming took 3 bases from V and 0 from J; bases not matched to a gene: 8. The CDR3 here is CASSFGLAGVRSSYNEQFF. The CDR3, as DNA: TGTGCCAGCAGTTTTGGACTAGCGGGAGTCCGAAGCTCCTACAATGAGCAGTTCTTC.

The J gene is TRBJ2-7, the V gene TRBV9; weak D call: TRBD2 (5 bases). Germline loops: CDR1 SGDLS, CDR2 YYNGEE. This CDR3 contains 14 residues. V lost 4 bases and J lost 4, with 15 bases in between. The CDR3 DNA reads as TGTGCCAGCAGCAAGCTAGCTGGAACTTACGAGCAGTACTTC. It specifies CASSKLAGTYEQYF.

V and J are TRBV7-6 and TRBJ1-2; no clear D gene. The germline CDR1 and CDR2 sequences are SGHVS and FNYEAQ. The CDR3 totals 13 residues. Trimming took off 5 bases at V and 6 bases at J, with 13 bases between the two ends. CDR3 in amino acids: CASSPGGVDGYTF. The CDR3 region has the DNA TGTGCCAGCAGCCCGGGCGGGGTAGATGGCTACACCTTC.

The V call is TRBV19, the J call TRBJ1-5; weak D call: TRBD1 (5 bases). CDR3 length: 16 residues. The germline V gene encodes CDR1 LNHDA and CDR2 SQIVND (reference sequence). Trimming took 7 bases from V and 0 from J, leaving 16 bases between them. The CDR3 DNA is TGTGCCAGTAAGGGGAGACGGACTTATAGCAATCAGCCCCAGCATTTT. Its translation: CASKGRRTYSNQPQHF.

The chain links TRBV19 to TRBJ2-3; D unclear. The CDR3 has 16 residues. Germline V gives CDR1 LNHDA, CDR2 SQIVND (reference sequence). V was shortened by 2 bases and J by 0 bases, with 12 bases between the two germline ends. In DNA form, the CDR3 reads TGTGCCAGTAGTATATTTTATGTGGTCAGCACAGATACGCAGTATTTT. Its protein product is CASSIFYVVSTDTQYF.

The chain uses TRBV7-9 and TRBJ1-5, with 8 bases aligning to TRBD1. This CDR3 comprises 16 residues. Germline assignment: CDR1 SEHNR and CDR2 FQNEAQ (reference sequence). The junction had 13 bases not matched to a gene; V was cut back by 5 bases and J by 7 bases. The CDR3 DNA follows: TGTGCCAGCAGCCCAAAGGGGGTAGGACAGGGCCAGCCCCAGCATTTT. Residues: CASSPKGVGQGQPQHF.

The chain uses TRBV7-9 and TRBJ1-2; 8 bases fit TRBD1. The germline CDR1 and CDR2 sequences are SEHNR and FQNEAQ (reference sequence). V was clipped by 3 bases and J by 8 bases; unmatched bases: 8. CDR3 size: 14 residues. CDR3 loop: CASSFTGTGLGYTF. As DNA, the CDR3 is TGTGCCAGCAGCTTCACCGGGACAGGATTAGGCTACACCTTC. Drawing the rest from reference TRBV7-9 and TRBJ1-2, the complete variable domain is DTGVSQNPRHKITKRGQNVTFRCDPISEHNRLYWYRQTLGQGPEFLTYFQNEAQLEKSRLLSDRFSAERPKGSFSTLEIQRTEQGDSAMYLCASSFTGTGLGYTFGSGTRLTVV.

The chain uses TRBV6-6 and TRBJ2-7; 7 bases are shared with TRBD2. This CDR3 comprises 14 residues. Germline trimming cut 6 bases from V and 3 bases from J; bases unmatched to any gene: 8. From germline, CDR1 is MNHNY and CDR2 SVGAGI (reference sequence). The CDR3 is CASSPGLGNYEQYF. The CDR3 DNA reads TGTGCCAGCAGCCCTGGACTAGGGAACTACGAGCAGTACTTC.

This clone came up a few times. V is TRBV4-1 and J is TRBJ1-1; weak D call: TRBD1 (5 bases). Germline V gene sequence: CDR1 MGHRA, CDR2 YSYEKL. This CDR3 contains 13 residues. Trimming cost V 4 bases and J 4 bases, with 10 bases left between them. The CDR3 DNA sequence: TGCGCCAGCAGCCGCAGGGAGGTCACTGAAGCTTTCTTT. Its protein product is CASSRREVTEAFF.

The CDR3 sequence: CASSQDGAGGGTDTQYF. The CDR3 DNA reads TGCGCCAGCAGCCAAGATGGGGCGGGAGGAGGCACAGATACGCAGTATTTT. This chain links TRBV4-1 with TRBJ2-3; 8 bases agree with TRBD2. The CDR3 consists of 17 residues. The germline gives CDR1 MGHRA, CDR2 YSYEKL. V shed 0 bases, J shed 1 base, and the junction held 6 bases outside the gene matches.

V gene TRBV15 combines with J gene TRBJ2-2; 15 positions match TRBD2. The CDR3 is 20 amino acids. The germline CDR1 and CDR2 sequences are LNHNV and YYDKDF (reference sequence). V lost 0 bases, J lost 3 bases, and 8 bases stayed unmatched. CDR3: CATSRDSGLAGGVDTGELFF. The CDR3 DNA reads as TGTGCCACCAGCAGAGATTCGGGACTAGCGGGAGGCGTGGACACCGGGGAGCTGTTTTTT.

This clone came up once. This same CDR3 is encoded by further DNA sequences in the sample. This chain joins TRBV7-2 and TRBJ2-2; D remains unclear. The CDR3 has 13 residues. The germline V and J ends were trimmed by 0 bases and 6 bases, with 5 bases remaining between them. Germline V gives CDR1 SGHTA, CDR2 FQGNSA. The CDR3 DNA follows: TGTGCCAGCAGCTTAGCGGGTCCCGGGGAGCTGTTTTTT. Protein product: CASSLAGPGELFF.

This clone showed up just once. V is TRBV7-3 and J is TRBJ2-1; 11 bases align to TRBD2. V dropped 3 bases and J dropped 6; count of bases not matched to a gene: 4. The CDR3 sequence is 15 residues long. Germline lookup yields CDR1 SGHTA and CDR2 FQGTGA. Written as DNA, the CDR3 is TGTGCCAGCAGCTTTAGCGGGAGGGGCCTCAATGAGCAGTTCTTC. It is translated as CASSFSGRGLNEQFF.